Below are 14 T cell receptor beta chains sequenced from a single sample in a study of cytomegalovirus exposure and HLA in healthy donors. PCR amplification relied on 60 Vbeta primers (plus 13 Jbeta primers). Data came from immunoSEQ multiplex PCR; TCRdb stores just in-frame clones and leaves some out. In the table there are roughly 130,000 clones, about 73% of which are singletons. Sample: PBMCs. Source of these receptors: a woman aged 45-65 years in good health and CMV-seropositive.

The chain is built from TRBV7-2 and TRBJ2-7; 10 bases line up with TRBD1. The CDR3 extends over 16 amino acids. Germline CDR1 reads SGHTA; CDR2 reads FQGNSA. J lost 5 bases, V lost 4 bases, and 11 bases had no gene match. This CDR3 reads CASSSVHDRGRNEQYF. The DNA of the CDR3 is TGTGCCAGCAGCTCCGTACATGACAGGGGGCGGAACGAGCAGTACTTC.

V gene TRBV2 combines with J gene TRBJ1-2, with D possibly TRBD1 on 5 matching bases. The CDR3 sequence is 13 residues long. Trimming shortened V by 5 bases and J by 8 bases, and 15 bases separated the two germline ends. Germline V gene lookup returns CDR1 SNHLY and CDR2 FYNNEI. The CDR3 sequence is CASSRTSKGGYTF. In DNA, the CDR3 is TGTGCCAGCAGTCGGACATCCAAAGGGGGCTACACCTTC.

CDR3 sequence (DNA): TGCGCCAGCAGCTTGAGCCGCTATGGGGGGAGCACAGATACGCAGTATTTT. Encoded protein: CASSLSRYGGSTDTQYF. This chain connects TRBV5-1 to TRBJ2-3, with D possibly matching TRBD2 (6 bases). CDR3 length: 17 residues. Germline-derived CDR1 and CDR2 are SGHRS and YFSETQ. Trimming pared 1 base from V and 0 bases from J, leaving 15 bases between.

The chain combines TRBV12-5 with TRBJ2-3, with D perhaps matching TRBD2 (6 bases). The germline V and J ends were trimmed by 2 bases and 4 bases, with 16 bases remaining between them. There are 16 residues in the CDR3. Germline values: CDR1 LGHNT, CDR2 FRNRAP. The CDR3 protein is CASGLTSGVAADTQYF. In nucleotides, the CDR3 is TGTGCTAGTGGTTTGACATCCGGGGTAGCGGCAGATACGCAGTATTTT.

This clone was detected only a few times. This chain links TRBV5-1 with TRBJ2-7; TRBD2 is a possible D gene (6 bases). Germline assignment: CDR1 SGHRS and CDR2 YFSETQ. Trimming left V 1 base short and J 6 bases short, with 8 bases between. The CDR3 is made up of 12 amino acids. In DNA form, the CDR3 reads TGCGCCAGCAGCTTGAACGGGGGCGAGCAGTACTTC. Translation gives CASSLNGGEQYF.

In this sample, this clone turned up a few times. The chain's CDR3 is CASSQVGRGNTEAFF. CDR3 nucleotides: TGCGCCAGCAGCCAAGTCGGCAGAGGGAACACTGAAGCTTTCTTT. The chain recombines TRBV4-1 with TRBJ1-1; D is unclear. The V and J ends lost 1 base and 1 base respectively, with 10 bases between them. The CDR3 is 15 amino acids. CDR1 MGHRA and CDR2 YSYEKL come from the germline V gene.

The rearrangement joins TRBV5-1 to TRBJ2-7; 10 nucleotides align to TRBD1. With V trimmed by 0 bases and J by 3 bases, 6 bases remained unmatched. CDR1 and CDR2 (germline): SGHRS, YFSETQ. This CDR3 is 16 amino acids long. The DNA for the CDR3 is TGCGCCAGCAGCTTGGAGCCGGGACAGGGGCTCTACGAGCAGTACTTC. This codes for CASSLEPGQGLYEQYF.

V is TRBV29-1 and J is TRBJ2-6; D gene uncertain. The ends were cut back, 5 bases at V and 0 bases at J, with 14 bases in the middle. The CDR3 is made up of 16 amino acids. Germline values: CDR1 SQVTM, CDR2 ANQGSEA. The CDR3 DNA reads TGCAGCGTTTGTTTTGCGGCCGTCTCTGGGGCCAACGTCCTGACTTTC. Protein sequence: CSVCFAAVSGANVLTF.

This clone has just one count. The rearrangement uses TRBV6-1 and TRBJ2-3; TRBD1 might be the D (7 bases). Deletions cut 2 bases from V and 3 bases from J, with 12 bases between. Germline loops: CDR1 MNHNS, CDR2 SASEGT. The CDR3 runs 15 residues. CDR3 in amino acids: CASSESGGRTDTQYF. DNA of the CDR3: TGTGCCAGCAGTGAATCAGGGGGGAGGACAGATACGCAGTATTTT.

The rearrangement joins TRBV11-2 to TRBJ1-6, with 7 bases aligning to TRBD1. Germline CDR1 reads SGHAT; CDR2 reads FQNNGV. The CDR3 is 13 amino acids. The V segment lost 5 bases and the J segment 9 bases; nucleotides outside the gene matches: 4. CDR3 amino acids: CASSDRVGSPLHF. As DNA, the CDR3 is TGTGCCAGCAGCGACAGGGTCGGTTCACCCCTCCACTTT.

The chain couples TRBV7-9 to TRBJ1-1; TRBD1 might be the D (5 bases). The length of the CDR3 is 14 residues. Trimming pared 5 bases from V and 7 bases from J, leaving 17 bases between. The germline gives CDR1 SEHNR, CDR2 FQNEAQ (reference sequence). The CDR3 sequence is CASSRIRVPCEAFF. In DNA form, the CDR3 reads TGTGCCAGCAGCCGCATCAGGGTTCCCTGTGAAGCTTTCTTT.

The CDR3, as DNA: TGTGCCAGCAGCCAGCAGAGGGAGCAGTACTTC. Translating it yields CASSQQREQYF. V and J are TRBV11-2 and TRBJ2-7; D gene unclear. This CDR3 region has 11 residues. V was shortened by 5 bases and J by 7 bases, with 9 bases between the two germline ends. From germline, CDR1 is SGHAT and CDR2 FQNNGV.

The chain combines TRBV5-1 with TRBJ2-5, with 9 nucleotides matching TRBD2. The V segment lost 0 bases and the J segment 4 bases; nucleotides outside the gene matches: 7. Per the germline V gene, CDR1 is SGHRS and CDR2 is YFSETQ. The CDR3 is made up of 16 amino acids. The CDR3 region has the DNA TGCGCCAGCAGCTTGGAAGTTACGGGACTAGCAGAGACCCAGTACTTC. The encoded protein is CASSLEVTGLAETQYF.

The rearrangement links TRBV30 to TRBJ1-5; D is unresolved. V was pared by 3 bases and J by 1 base, with 16 bases between. CDR3 length equals 16 residues. Germline values: CDR1 GTSNPN, CDR2 SVGIG (reference sequence). The DNA of the CDR3 is TGTGCCTGGAGCGCAGCGAGTGGATTGAGCAATCAGCCCCAGCATTTT. As protein: CAWSAASGLSNQPQHF.